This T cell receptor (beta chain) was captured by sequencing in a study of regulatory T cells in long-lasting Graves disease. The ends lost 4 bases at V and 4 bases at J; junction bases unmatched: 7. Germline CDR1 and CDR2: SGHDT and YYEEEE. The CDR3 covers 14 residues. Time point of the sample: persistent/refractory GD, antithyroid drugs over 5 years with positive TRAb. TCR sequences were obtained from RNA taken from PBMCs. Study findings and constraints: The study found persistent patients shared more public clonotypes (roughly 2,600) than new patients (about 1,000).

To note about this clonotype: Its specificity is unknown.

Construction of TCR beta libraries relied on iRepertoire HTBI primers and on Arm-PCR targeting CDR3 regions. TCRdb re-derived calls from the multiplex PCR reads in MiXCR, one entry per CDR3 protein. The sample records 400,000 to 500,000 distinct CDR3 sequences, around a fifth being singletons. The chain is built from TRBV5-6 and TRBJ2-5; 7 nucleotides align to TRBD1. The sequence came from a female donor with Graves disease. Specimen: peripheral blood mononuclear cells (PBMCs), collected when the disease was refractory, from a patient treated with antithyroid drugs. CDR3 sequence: CASSPGQFVETQYF. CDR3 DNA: TGTGCCAGCAGCCCGGGACAGTTTGTAGAGACCCAGTACTTC.